This T cell receptor (beta chain) was found in a study of PD-1 blockade in classical Hodgkin lymphoma (dated by TCRdb to the early 2020s). Background on the whole study: Nivolumab dosing was 3 mg/kg intravenously every 2 weeks, continuing until either disease progression or unacceptable toxicity. The study used TCR beta sequencing and CyTOF to define a peripheral blood immune signature of response to PD-1 blockade in classical Hodgkin lymphoma.

CDR1 and CDR2 (MGHDK, SYGVNS) derive from the germline V gene. V is reduced by 0 bases and J by 11 bases, leaving a spacing of 4 bases between them. Including cysteine and phenylalanine, the CDR3 has 11 amino acids. Of the read, only the CDR3 DNA is kept; its 33 bases are in frame from base 1. Genomic DNA was isolated using the Qiagen DNeasy kit from unsorted PBMCs as well as from negatively selected CD4+ and CD8+ fractions. TCR beta CDR3 regions were amplified by immunoSEQ multiplex PCR using primers annealing to V and J segments. A synthetic immune receptor repertoire was used to minimize amplification bias, and any remaining bias was removed computationally after sequencing. Per the source publication's procedure: Custom Python scripts were used to quantify repertoire diversity as the Shannon entropy index. Unsorted, CD4+ and CD8+ repertoires were analyzed separately, except for combined analyses in which CD4+ and CD8+ sequences were merged in silico. Clonal expansion was defined as a frequency increase of at least 2-fold after treatment compared with C1D1, and clones undetected at baseline were assigned a pseudocount of 0.5. Clones with 0 or 1 copy at C1D1 were defined as singleton clones, while clones with 2 or more copies were defined as non-singleton clones. Clones expanded in unsorted samples were annotated as CD4+, CD8+ or unknown by matching protein sequences in sorted samples from the same patient. Wilcoxon tests on paired samples were used to test diversity changes from C1D1 to C4D1. TCRdb limited this immuneACCESS table to in-frame rearrangements with V and J called. A share of clones is missing; checked studies link under half to unresolved V genes, and the rest is unexplained. The DNA was the basis for D and trimming; V, J and clone size are from that table. The sample profile shows about 85,000 clones; about nine tenths of them were found once. The leading ten clones occupy roughly 2.6% of the sample.

This sample's time point label indicates: cycle 2 day 1 (C2D1) of nivolumab. Every trial patient had relapsed after autologous stem cell transplantation, and cohorts A, B and C differed in prior brentuximab vedotin exposure. The trial cohort was composed of 56 patients with relapsed/refractory classical Hodgkin lymphoma, for whom complete response, partial response or progressive disease was recorded as best overall response. Trial patients were treated with single-agent nivolumab in the multi-cohort phase II CheckMate 205 trial. An independent review committee assessed best overall response by applying the 2007 International Working Group response criteria. Trial PBMCs were collected immediately before nivolumab initiation (C1D1) and during therapy at cycle 2 day 1 and cycle 4 day 1. Peripheral blood was collected in 8 mL Vacutainer Cell Preparation Tubes, from which PBMCs were isolated by centrifugation and then cryopreserved.

Paper-wide results and their limitations: Lower diversity was observed in patients in whom nivolumab was started less than 1 year after ASCT, and these patients were excluded from later analyses so that confounding by immune reconstitution would be avoided. Only a single clinical trial cohort was studied, and what caused the repertoire differences, possibly disease activity or prior therapy, remained undefined. Among trial patients, those achieving complete response had baseline diversity similar to that of newly diagnosed patients, while diversity was significantly lower in partial responders and progressors. Newly diagnosed patients were reported to have lower baseline TCR diversity than healthy donors, and relapsed/refractory patients were reported to have lower baseline TCR diversity still. CD4+ but not CD8+ TCR diversity rose significantly by C4D1 (p=0.0027 vs p=0.16), most apparent in complete responders (p=0.02).

A remark on this clone: The target of this receptor is not known. No base-level quality is on record; no much larger clone is a single base apart.

The sequenced sample was peripheral blood mononuclear cells (PBMCs), obtained before the second cycle of nivolumab. The sequence derives from a human donor with classical Hodgkin lymphoma. This sequence uses TRBV25-1 and TRBJ1-4, with the D gene uncertain. CDR3 loop: CASSEYRKLFF. The sequenced DNA is TGTGCCAGCAGTGAATATAGGAAACTGTTTTTT.